These 21 T cell receptor beta chains share one sample of origin, sequenced in a study of blood T cells in healthy people across ages (dated by TCRdb to about 2015). The method behind the library was 5' RACE. Sequencing was carried out with an Illumina HiSeq 2500. A second roughly 6 to 12 cycle PCR used a sample-barcoded 5' primer and a J-beta primer mix. The raw public data were reprocessed by TCRdb itself: fastp quality trimming at Q25, MiXCR clonotype calling, in-frame beta chains only. Every CDR3 protein is listed once, alongside the most common genes and DNA of its rows. This sample lists 920,000 or so distinct CDR3 sequences; around 43% were detected once. 15% to 20% of the sample is in the top ten clones. The sample consisted of blood. These receptors were obtained from a woman aged 60-75 years in good health.

This clonotype showed up just a few times. The V call is TRBV20-1, the J call TRBJ2-7; TRBD2 aligns across 10 bases. Germline V gene sequence: CDR1 DFQATT, CDR2 SNEGSKA (reference sequence). Trimming removed 7 bases from V and 5 bases from J; junction bases left unmatched: 11. This CDR3 has 14 amino acids. The CDR3 DNA follows: TGCAGTGGGAAAGAAGGACTAGCGGTTGACGAGCAGTACTTC. It translates to CSGKEGLAVDEQYF.

The chain recombines TRBV7-3 with TRBJ2-1; D might be TRBD1 (5 bases). V dropped 5 bases and J dropped 5 bases, with 16 bases sitting between them. The CDR3 loop spans 15 amino acids. The germline gives CDR1 SGHTA, CDR2 FQGTGA. The CDR3 here is CASSVTRVTHNEQFF. The CDR3 nucleotides read TGTGCCAGCAGCGTTACCAGGGTCACACACAATGAGCAGTTCTTC. Filled out from reference TRBV7-3 and TRBJ2-1, the complete variable domain reads GAGVSQTPSNKVTEKGKYVELRCDPISGHTALYWYRQSLGQGPEFLIYFQGTGAADDSGLPNDRFFAVRPEGSVSTLKIQRTERGDSAVYLCASSVTRVTHNEQFFGPGTRLTVL.

Note on this clonotype: The DNA is omitted, as the CDR3 cannot be located on it reliably, and the CDR3 follows TCRdb's listing. The V and J genes are TRBV20-1 and TRBJ2-5. With termini counted, the CDR3 has 13 amino acids. CDR1 is DFQATT, CDR2 SNEGSKA, per germline (reference sequence). CDR3 residues: CSARFGFLETQYF.

This sequence joins TRBV5-1 and TRBJ2-6; no definite D call. The V gene's germline CDR1 is SGHRS and CDR2 YFSETQ. The CDR3 loop spans 15 amino acids. V was trimmed by 4 bases and J by 0 bases, leaving 8 bases between them. CDR3 nucleotide sequence: TGCGCCAGCAGCCAGAAGATCTCTGGGGCCAACGTCCTGACTTTC. Translating it yields CASSQKISGANVLTF.

The chain links TRBV7-2 to TRBJ2-2; no clear D. Trimming pared 1 base from V and 8 bases from J, leaving 8 bases between. The germline gives CDR1 SGHTA, CDR2 FQGNSA. The CDR3 extends over 13 amino acids. This CDR3 reads CASSLVYGGELFF. In nucleotides, the CDR3 is TGTGCCAGCAGCTTAGTATACGGGGGGGAGCTGTTTTTT.

This chain links TRBV5-1 with TRBJ2-4, with D maybe TRBD2 (6 bases). CDR1 SGHRS and CDR2 YFSETQ come from the germline V gene. Trimming removed 4 bases at V and 9 bases at J, with 14 bases between. The CDR3 spans 13 residues. The CDR3 reads CASSVAGGSIQYF. The CDR3 DNA follows: TGCGCCAGCAGCGTGGCCGGGGGATCCATTCAGTACTTC.

The chain couples TRBV12-3 or TRBV12-4 to TRBJ2-1, with 8 bases matching TRBD2. V shed 2 bases, J shed 5 bases, and the junction held 5 bases outside the gene matches. This CDR3 has 15 amino acids. The CDR3 coding sequence is TGTGCCAGCAGTTTATTCAGCGGGGGACACAATGAGCAGTTCTTC. It translates to CASSLFSGGHNEQFF.

In DNA, the CDR3 is TGCGCCAGCAGCTTTACAGGGGGCACACAGTCCTACGAGCAGTACTTC. This encodes CASSFTGGTQSYEQYF. The J gene is TRBJ2-7, the V gene TRBV5-1; 9 nucleotides match TRBD1. This CDR3 is built from 16 residues. Per the germline V gene, CDR1 is SGHRS and CDR2 is YFSETQ. Losses at the gene ends were 2 bases for V and 1 base for J; bases not matched to a gene: 7.

This sequence joins TRBV6-2 or TRBV6-3 and TRBJ1-2; 9 nucleotides match TRBD1. The CDR3 length is 12 residues. Looked up from germline, CDR1 is MNHEY and CDR2 is SVGEGT. The junction had 2 bases not matched to a gene; V was cut back by 8 bases and J by 4 bases. Written as DNA, the CDR3 is TGTGCCAGCGGGGGACAGGGCTATGGCTACACCTTC. It codes for CASGGQGYGYTF.

The V call is TRBV11-2, the J call TRBJ2-3; 7 bases map to TRBD1. Germline V CDR1 and CDR2: SGHAT, FQNNGV. V was clipped by 5 bases and J by 4 bases; unmatched bases: 12. The CDR3 is 16 residues long. The CDR3 coding sequence is TGTGCCAGCAGCCGACGCAGACAGGGAGTGGCAGATACGCAGTATTTT. It translates to CASSRRRQGVADTQYF.

This sequence joins TRBV15 and TRBJ1-2; the D gene is possibly TRBD1 (5 bases). Trimming took off 1 base at V and 8 bases at J, with 17 bases between the two ends. Germline V gene lookup returns CDR1 LNHNV and CDR2 YYDKDF (reference sequence). The CDR3 contains 15 residues. The chain's CDR3 is CATSRVSGQGGGYTF. CDR3 nucleotide sequence: TGTGCCACCAGCAGAGTAAGCGGGCAGGGAGGCGGCTACACCTTC.

This clonotype came up many times. This chain links TRBV3-1 with TRBJ1-1, with 9 bases identical to TRBD1. Trimming took 0 bases from V and 6 from J; bases not matched to a gene: 5. The CDR3 runs 15 residues. Germline V lookup: CDR1 LGHDT, CDR2 YNNKEL (reference sequence). The CDR3 here is CASSQDTGGASEAFF. CDR3 nucleotides: TGTGCCAGCAGCCAAGATACAGGGGGCGCATCTGAAGCTTTCTTT. The whole variable domain, filled in from reference TRBV3-1 and TRBJ1-1, reads DTAVSQTPKYLVTQMGNDKSIKCEQNLGHDTMYWYKQDSKKFLKIMFSYNNKELIINETVPNRFSPKSPDKAHLNLHINSLELGDSAVYFCASSQDTGGASEAFFGQGTRLTVV.

The rearrangement joins TRBV19 to TRBJ2-3; 12 nucleotides agree with TRBD2. V lost 8 bases and J lost 5; bases outside the gene matches: 20. From germline, CDR1 is LNHDA and CDR2 SQIVND (reference sequence). CDR3 length: 19 amino acids. This CDR3 is CASGNRRSILAGGRDTQYF. The CDR3 bases are TGTGCCAGTGGAAACAGGAGGTCAATACTAGCGGGAGGAAGAGATACGCAGTATTTT. Complete variable domain (other parts from reference TRBV19 and TRBJ2-3): DGGITQSPKYLFRKEGQNVTLSCEQNLNHDAMYWYRQDPGQGLRLIYYSQIVNDFQKGDIAEGYSVSREKKESFPLTVTSAQKNPTAFYLCASGNRRSILAGGRDTQYFGPGTRLTVL.

V is TRBV10-3 and J is TRBJ2-7; no definite D call. The CDR3 is 14 amino acids. V was trimmed by 2 bases and J by 1 base, leaving 9 bases between them. Germline assignment: CDR1 ENHRY and CDR2 SYGVKD. The CDR3 region has the DNA TGTGCCATCAGTGAGGGAGCGACTTCCTACGAGCAGTACTTC. Protein: CAISEGATSYEQYF.

This rearrangement joins TRBV27 to TRBJ2-1; 10 bases map to TRBD2. The CDR3 consists of 16 residues. CDR1 and CDR2 (germline): MNHEY, SMNVEV (reference sequence). V trimming: 2 bases; J trimming: 6 bases; junction bases outside the gene matches: 7. The CDR3 DNA follows: TGTGCCAGCAGTTTAATCGGACTAGCGGCTACCAATGAGCAGTTCTTC. Amino acids: CASSLIGLAATNEQFF.

This clonotype was detected many times. The chain uses TRBV2 and TRBJ2-1; weak D call: TRBD1 (6 bases). The CDR3 contains 15 residues. Germline V gene data show CDR1 as SNHLY and CDR2 as FYNNEI. The V end was cut by 0 bases, the J end by 4 bases, with 10 bases between. CDR3 DNA sequence: TGTGCCAGCAGTGAAGCCAGGGGATCGTACAATGAGCAGTTCTTC. It specifies CASSEARGSYNEQFF.

The chain uses TRBV28 and TRBJ1-1; no definite D call. The ends were cut back, 8 bases at V and 5 bases at J, with 12 bases in the middle. Germline V CDR1 and CDR2: MDHEN, SYDVKM. The CDR3 loop spans 12 amino acids. CDR3 DNA: TGTGCCAGCCGGGATAGGTGGACTGAAGCTTTCTTT. Translating it yields CASRDRWTEAFF. Together with reference TRBV28 and TRBJ1-1, the CDR3 gives the full variable domain: DVKVTQSSRYLVKRTGEKVFLECVQDMDHENMFWYRQDPGLGLRLIYFSYDVKMKEKGDIPEGYSVSREKKERFSLILESASTNQTSMYLCASRDRWTEAFFGQGTRLTVV.

The genes are TRBV24-1 and TRBJ2-3, with 7 bases lining up with TRBD2. The CDR3 extends over 15 amino acids. The germline V gene has CDR1 KGHDR and CDR2 SFDVKD. The junction had 6 bases not matched to a gene; V was cut back by 4 bases and J by 3 bases. The CDR3 region is CATSERGGSTDTQYF. The CDR3 bases are TGTGCCACCAGTGAACGGGGCGGGAGTACAGATACGCAGTATTTT.

This clonotype was counted between two and nine times. The V call is TRBV20-1, the J call TRBJ2-7; a weak D match, TRBD1 (5 bases). The CDR3 length is 12 residues. Between the trimmed V and J ends, which lost 3 bases and 5 bases, there was a span of 11 bases. The germline V gene encodes CDR1 DFQATT and CDR2 SNEGSKA (reference sequence). The CDR3 DNA sequence: TGCAGTGCTAGCCGCAGGGAACACGAGCAGTACTTC. As protein: CSASRREHEQYF.

The V and J genes are TRBV28 and TRBJ2-7, with 7 bases matching TRBD1. The V and J ends lost 5 bases and 4 bases, in that order; junction bases with no gene match: 11. This CDR3 has 15 residues. Germline V gives CDR1 MDHEN, CDR2 SYDVKM. CDR3 DNA sequence: TGTGCCAGCAGTGTGACAGGGAAATCAAGGTACGAGCAGTACTTC. Encoded protein: CASSVTGKSRYEQYF.

The J gene is TRBJ1-5, the V gene TRBV4-3; the D is unclear. Germline CDR1 and CDR2: LGHNA and YSLEER. The V and J ends lost 0 bases and 0 bases respectively, with 12 bases between them. The CDR3 is made up of 17 amino acids. This CDR3 reads CASSQEGPGYSNQPQHF. For the CDR3, the DNA is TGCGCCAGCAGCCAAGAAGGCCCGGGATATAGCAATCAGCCCCAGCATTTT.